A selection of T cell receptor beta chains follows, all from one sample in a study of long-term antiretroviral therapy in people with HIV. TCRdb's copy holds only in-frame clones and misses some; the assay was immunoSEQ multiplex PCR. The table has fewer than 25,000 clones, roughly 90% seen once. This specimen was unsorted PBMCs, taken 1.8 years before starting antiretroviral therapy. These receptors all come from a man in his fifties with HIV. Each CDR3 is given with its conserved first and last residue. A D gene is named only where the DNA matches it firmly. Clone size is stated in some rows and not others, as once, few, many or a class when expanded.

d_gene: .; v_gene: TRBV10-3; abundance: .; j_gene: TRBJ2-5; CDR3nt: TGTGCCATCAGTGAGTCGACGGATTCAGGGAGAGAGACCCAGTACTTC; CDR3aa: CAISESTDSGRETQYF
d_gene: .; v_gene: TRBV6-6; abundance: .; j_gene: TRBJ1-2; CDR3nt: TGTGCCAGCAGTTACTCGAACACATTCTATGGCTACACCTTC; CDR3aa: CASSYSNTFYGYTF
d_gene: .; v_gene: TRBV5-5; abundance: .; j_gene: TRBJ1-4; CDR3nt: TGTGCCAGCAGCTCGAAACGGGATGCAACTAATGAAAAACTGTTTTTT; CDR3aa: CASSSKRDATNEKLFF
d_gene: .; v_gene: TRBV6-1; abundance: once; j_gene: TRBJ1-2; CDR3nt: TGTGCCAGCAGTGAAGCCTCAGGGCTGAACTATGGCTACACCTTC; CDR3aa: CASSEASGLNYGYTF
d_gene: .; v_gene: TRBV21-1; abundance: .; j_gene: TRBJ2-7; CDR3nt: TGTGCCAGCAGCAAAGGAAAGAACCGATTCTACGAGCAGTACTTC; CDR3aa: CASSKGKNRFYEQYF
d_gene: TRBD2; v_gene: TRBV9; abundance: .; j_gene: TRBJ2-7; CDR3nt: TGTGCCAGCAGTGGGGGGACTAGCGCGTCCTACGAGCAGTACTTC; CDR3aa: CASSGGTSASYEQYF
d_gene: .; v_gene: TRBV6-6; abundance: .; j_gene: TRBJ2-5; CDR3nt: TGTGCCAGCAGTTACCGACAGCTCCAAGAGACCCAGTACTTC; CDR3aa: CASSYRQLQETQYF
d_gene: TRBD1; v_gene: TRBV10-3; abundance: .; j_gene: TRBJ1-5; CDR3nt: TGTGCCACTTTCCAGGGGGGCGATCAGCCCCAGCATTTT; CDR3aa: CATFQGGDQPQHF
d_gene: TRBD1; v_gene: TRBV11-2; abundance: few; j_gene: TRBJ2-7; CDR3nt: TGTGCCAGCAGCTCCACGACAGGGGTTCTGCAGTACTTC; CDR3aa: CASSSTTGVLQYF
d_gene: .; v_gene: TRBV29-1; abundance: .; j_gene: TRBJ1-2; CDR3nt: TGCAGCGATGGCTATAGTGGCTACACCTTC; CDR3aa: CSDGYSGYTF
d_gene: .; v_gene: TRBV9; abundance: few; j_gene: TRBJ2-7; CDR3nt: TGTGCCAGCAGCATCGAACAGAGCCCCTACGAGCAGTACTTC; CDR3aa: CASSIEQSPYEQYF
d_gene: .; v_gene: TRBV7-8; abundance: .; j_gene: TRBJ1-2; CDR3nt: TGTGCCAGCAGCCTATTGACAGCGCGCCATGGCTACACCTTC; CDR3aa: CASSLLTARHGYTF
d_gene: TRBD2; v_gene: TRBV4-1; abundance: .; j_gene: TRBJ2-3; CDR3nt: TGCGCCAGCAGCCCACGACTAGCGGGAGCACCCGGAACTAGCACAGATACGCAGTATTTT; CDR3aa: CASSPRLAGAPGTSTDTQYF
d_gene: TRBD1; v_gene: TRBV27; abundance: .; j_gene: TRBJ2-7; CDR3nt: TGTGCCAGCAGTTTCTCCTGGACAGGGGGAGAGGGTGAGCAGTACTTC; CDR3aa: CASSFSWTGGEGEQYF
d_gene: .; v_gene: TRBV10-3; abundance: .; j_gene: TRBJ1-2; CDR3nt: TGTGCCATCAGTCAGCCCTCAGGTTTAGAAAACTATGGCTACACCTTC; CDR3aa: CAISQPSGLENYGYTF
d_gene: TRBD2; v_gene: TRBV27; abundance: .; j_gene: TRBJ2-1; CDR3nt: TGTGCCAGCAGTTCTCCGGGGGGGGGCGCATTCAATGAGCAGTTCTTC; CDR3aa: CASSSPGGGAFNEQFF
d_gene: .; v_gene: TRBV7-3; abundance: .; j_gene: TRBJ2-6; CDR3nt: TGTGCCAGCAACAACGGGCACCCTGGGGCCAACGTCCTGACTTTC; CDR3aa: CASNNGHPGANVLTF
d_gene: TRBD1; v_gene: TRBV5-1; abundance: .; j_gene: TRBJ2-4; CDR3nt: TGCGCCAGCACTAGGGGGACAGCAGTTGCCAAAAACATTCAGTACTTC; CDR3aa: CASTRGTAVAKNIQYF
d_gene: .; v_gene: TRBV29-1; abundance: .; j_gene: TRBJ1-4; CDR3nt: TGCAGCGTTGGAGGAAGTGAAAAACTGTTTTTT; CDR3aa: CSVGGSEKLFF
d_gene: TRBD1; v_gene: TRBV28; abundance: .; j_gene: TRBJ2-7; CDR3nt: TGTGCCACCACCTGGACAGGGGAGAACTACGAGCAGTACTTC; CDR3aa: CATTWTGENYEQYF
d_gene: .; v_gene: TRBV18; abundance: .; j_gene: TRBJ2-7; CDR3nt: TGTGCCAGCTCACCCTACCGGGACACGACCTACGAGCAGTACTTC; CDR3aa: CASSPYRDTTYEQYF
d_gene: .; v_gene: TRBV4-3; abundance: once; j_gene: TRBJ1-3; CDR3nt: TGCGCCAGCAGCCAAGATATAGCGTTCTCTGGAAACACCATATATTTT; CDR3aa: CASSQDIAFSGNTIYF
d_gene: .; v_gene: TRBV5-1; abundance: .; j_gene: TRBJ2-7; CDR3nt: TGCGCCAGCAGCTTGGGGACACAAACCTACGAGCAGTACTTC; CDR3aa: CASSLGTQTYEQYF
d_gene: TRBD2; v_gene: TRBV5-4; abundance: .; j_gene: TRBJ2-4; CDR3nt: TGTGCCAGCAGCTTGGATGCGGGGGGGTTCAACATTCAGTACTTC; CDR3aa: CASSLDAGGFNIQYF